These T cell receptor beta chains were read from a single sample in a study of regulatory T cells in long-lasting Graves disease. A single record per CDR3 protein comes from TCRdb applying MiXCR to the multiplex PCR reads. The sample yields around 300,000 distinct CDR3 sequences, 22% seen once. The starting material was peripheral blood mononuclear cells (PBMCs), obtained when the disease was refractory, from a patient treated with antithyroid drugs. These receptors were collected from a female donor with Graves disease. Both conserved end residues are part of each CDR3. The D gene is left open where the match is weak.

D gene	J gene	V gene	CDR3 protein
.	TRBJ2-5	TRBV28	CASKGFGETQYF
.	TRBJ2-7	TRBV28	CASITPGLYEQYF
.	TRBJ1-5	TRBV6-1	CASAGTGHNQPQHF
.	TRBJ1-1	TRBV9	CASSVGRRDPEAFF
.	TRBJ1-1	TRBV20-1	CSALDGLNTEAFF
TRBD1	TRBJ1-6	TRBV6-2/TRBV6-3	CASSGQGVSPLHF
.	TRBJ2-2	TRBV28	CASNPFDTGELFF
TRBD1	TRBJ1-2	TRBV7-2	CASSLALQGWGYTF
.	TRBJ2-7	TRBV20-1	CSARDQTLSYEQYF
.	TRBJ2-1	TRBV2	CASSSGTGTYNEQFF
TRBD2	TRBJ2-5	TRBV28	CASSEPTTSPYQETQYF
TRBD1	TRBJ2-1	TRBV7-2	CASSLGQGIDEQFF
.	TRBJ2-1	TRBV29-1	CSVEATSASSFYEQFF
TRBD2	TRBJ2-4	TRBV20-1	CSAREGGLADRKNIQYF
.	TRBJ2-7	TRBV27	CASSLSAQPTYEQYF
.	TRBJ2-4	TRBV11-2	CASSIDRNIQYF
.	TRBJ1-5	TRBV3-1	CASSQGRNSQPQHF
TRBD2	TRBJ2-3	TRBV11-2	CASSWGYSGDTQYF
TRBD2	TRBJ2-7	TRBV3-1	CASSQAGTSGKGEQYF
.	TRBJ2-7	TRBV7-2	CASSRLGQSSYEQYF
.	TRBJ2-2	TRBV19	CASSIPSETGELFF
.	TRBJ2-5	TRBV2	CASSEIGGRPETQYF
TRBD1	TRBJ2-5	TRBV6-2/TRBV6-3	CASHSGGAETQYF
.	TRBJ2-7	TRBV28	CASSLGVRYEQYF
TRBD1	TRBJ1-5	TRBV28	CASSSHRTGTRNQPQHF
.	TRBJ2-6	TRBV18	CASSQGETVSGANVLTF
.	TRBJ1-2	TRBV7-8	CADQKGDYTF
TRBD1	TRBJ2-7	TRBV29-1	CSVQGWTGEEQYF
.	TRBJ2-2	TRBV3-1	CASRGNSNTGELFF
.	TRBJ2-7	TRBV7-9	CASSPPPGRELYEQYF
TRBD2	TRBJ2-7	TRBV7-2	CASSLGGGLAGIEQYF
.	TRBJ2-5	TRBV7-8	CASSLPTAGEETQYF
.	TRBJ2-5	TRBV7-9	CASSPREKETQYF
TRBD1	TRBJ2-2	TRBV12-3/TRBV12-4	CASSSYRGAGTGELFF
.	TRBJ2-2	TRBV6-1	CASSDPPTTGELFF
.	TRBJ2-5	TRBV19	CASSLDSLLKTQYF
TRBD1	TRBJ1-4	TRBV7-8	CASSLGTANGGKLFF
TRBD1	TRBJ2-5	TRBV29-1	CSAGQGGETQYF
TRBD2	TRBJ2-5	TRBV20-1	CSARAGGTETQYF
.	TRBJ1-5	TRBV28	CASSSGRWTDSNQPQHF
TRBD1	TRBJ2-7	TRBV3-1	CASSHTGTGRPEQYF
.	TRBJ2-7	TRBV6-2/TRBV6-3	CASSYPDGLEQYF
TRBD1	TRBJ1-5	TRBV28	CASRVTGGYQPQHF
TRBD2	TRBJ2-1	TRBV7-9	CASSFPGLGIDSSYNEQFF
.	TRBJ1-1	TRBV18	CASSPEGTEAFF
.	TRBJ2-7	TRBV27	CASRRSRQVELYF
.	TRBJ1-5	TRBV27	CASSYKSNQPQHF
TRBD1	TRBJ2-1	TRBV7-2	CASSSTGKSISYNEQFF
TRBD2	TRBJ2-7	TRBV10-3	CAISDQRESYEQYF
.	TRBJ1-3	TRBV5-6	CASSWDAFSGNTIYF
.	TRBJ1-5	TRBV6-1	CASSDRRNQPQHF
.	TRBJ1-1	TRBV4-3	CASSQGLEGEAFF
.	TRBJ1-2	TRBV4-1	CASSRDRSHYGYTF
TRBD1	TRBJ2-4	TRBV18	CASSSILRDSNIQYF
.	TRBJ2-3	TRBV29-1	CSVEDGRVTDTQYF
.	TRBJ2-7	TRBV9	CASSVGVLAYEQYF
.	TRBJ1-6	TRBV12-3/TRBV12-4	CASSLSLMGRSPLHF